Each of the 14 T cell receptor beta chains below was sequenced from the same sample in a study of blood T cell repertoires in COVID-19. Measured with immunoSEQ multiplex PCR; TCRdb has only the in-frame clones, and not every one. In the table there are more than 200,000 clones, more than 75% of which are singletons. The sequenced sample was peripheral blood. The receptors here all came from a man between 50 and 59 years old with COVID-19, enrolled during active disease.

The chain couples TRBV15 to TRBJ2-5, with D perhaps matching TRBD1 (6 bases). Germline CDR1 is LNHNV and CDR2 is YYDKDF (reference sequence). V lost 1 base and J lost 9, with 18 bases in between. The CDR3 runs to 15 residues. The CDR3 sequence: CATSRGGQGRMAQYF. The CDR3 DNA follows: TGTGCCACCAGCAGAGGGGGGCAGGGCAGGATGGCCCAGTACTTC. The full variable domain, its missing parts supplied by reference TRBV15 and TRBJ2-5, is DAMVIQNPRYQVTQFGKPVTLSCSQTLNHNVMYWYQQKSSQAPKLLFHYYDKDFNNEADTPDNFQSRRPNTSFCFLDIRSPGLGDTAMYLCATSRGGQGRMAQYFGPGTRLLVL.

The V and J genes are TRBV6-1 and TRBJ2-1; the D gene is possibly TRBD2 (6 bases). The CDR3 totals 16 residues. Trimming removed 3 bases at V and 0 bases at J, with 12 bases between. Looked up from germline, CDR1 is MNHNS and CDR2 is SASEGT. The CDR3 DNA reads as TGTGCCAGCAGTGACGGGACTCCGAGCTCCTACAATGAGCAGTTCTTC. This encodes CASSDGTPSSYNEQFF.

J is TRBJ1-2 and V is TRBV2, with 9 bases identical to TRBD1. Trimming took 7 bases from V and 2 from J; bases not matched to a gene: 14. The CDR3 spans 17 residues. Germline V gene sequence: CDR1 SNHLY, CDR2 FYNNEI. The CDR3 coding sequence is TGTGCCAGCACCCCCGGCCGAACAGGGGGCCAAAACTATGGCTACACCTTC. Protein sequence: CASTPGRTGGQNYGYTF. Based on the CDR3 plus reference TRBV2 and TRBJ1-2, the full variable domain is EPEVTQTPSHQVTQMGQEVILRCVPISNHLYFYWYRQILGQKVEFLVSFYNNEISEKSEIFDDQFSVERPDGSNFTLKIRSTKLEDSAMYFCASTPGRTGGQNYGYTFGSGTRLTVV.

This clone was seen only a few times. The V gene is TRBV3-1 (or the pseudogene TRBV3-2), the J gene TRBJ1-2, with 7 bases fitting TRBD1. The trim removed 4 bases at V and 12 bases at J, leaving 11 bases unmatched. Germline V lookup: CDR1 LGHDT, CDR2 YNNKEL (reference sequence). The CDR3 contains 13 residues. The CDR3 DNA sequence: TGTGCCAGCAGCCCTGGGACAGCCACTCGGCACACCTTC. Translation gives CASSPGTATRHTF.

The sample holds a few counts of this clone. The chain has TRBV11-2 and TRBJ1-2, with 8 bases aligning to TRBD1. Germline V CDR1 and CDR2: SGHAT, FQNNGV. V gave up 5 bases and J gave up 3 bases; unmatched junction bases: 8. The CDR3 spans 15 residues. The CDR3 DNA is TGTGCCAGCAGCCCCAGGCAGGGGGCCTACTATGGCTACACCTTC. Its protein is CASSPRQGAYYGYTF.

The rearrangement uses TRBV6-2 or TRBV6-3 and TRBJ1-2, with 10 bases identical to TRBD1. The V gene end was trimmed by 4 bases and the J gene end by 4 bases; junction bases not matched to a gene: 9. From germline, CDR1 is MNHEY and CDR2 SVGEGT. The CDR3 contains 16 residues. CDR3 DNA sequence: TGTGCCAGCAGTTCGACAGGGGGCCAAAGATTCTATGGCTACACCTTC. It codes for CASSSTGGQRFYGYTF.

Only one count was recorded for this clone. CDR3 coding DNA: TGCGCCAGCAGCATACCGGGACTAGCGGGACTAAATGAGCAGTTCTTC. Translating gives CASSIPGLAGLNEQFF. The chain recombines TRBV5-1 with TRBJ2-1; 13 bases fit TRBD2. The CDR3 consists of 16 residues. Trimming cost V 4 bases and J 7 bases; bases outside gene matches: 8. CDR1 SGHRS and CDR2 YFSETQ come from the germline V gene.

The gene calls are TRBV5-6 and TRBJ2-1; D gene unclear. Between the trimmed V and J ends, which lost 1 base and 6 bases, there was a span of 11 bases. Germline V gene lookup returns CDR1 SGHDT and CDR2 YYEEEE. This CDR3 comprises 14 residues. Written as DNA, the CDR3 is TGTGCCAGCAGCTTGTGGTCTGCGGCCAATGAGCAGTTCTTC. This sequence encodes CASSLWSAANEQFF.

The chain employs TRBV20-1 and TRBJ2-7; 13 bases map to TRBD2. From germline, CDR1 is DFQATT and CDR2 SNEGSKA (reference sequence). The CDR3 sequence is 14 residues long. The trim removed 3 bases at V and 7 bases at J, leaving 6 bases unmatched. The DNA for the CDR3 is TGCAGTGCTAGTACTAGCGGGAGGGCGTGGGAGCAGTACTTC. Encoded protein: CSASTSGRAWEQYF.

V gene TRBV19 combines with J gene TRBJ2-2; D may be TRBD2 (5 bases). The germline gives CDR1 LNHDA, CDR2 SQIVND (reference sequence). The ends were cut back, 7 bases at V and 5 bases at J, with 14 bases in the middle. The CDR3 runs to 14 residues. The CDR3 region is CASTPTRGTGELFF. The CDR3 DNA reads as TGTGCCAGTACCCCAACCCGGGGTACCGGGGAGCTGTTTTTT.

The rearrangement uses TRBV5-1 and TRBJ2-2, with 9 bases lining up with TRBD2. Germline assignment: CDR1 SGHRS and CDR2 YFSETQ. The CDR3 length is 19 residues. J lost 0 bases, V lost 6 bases, and 15 bases had no gene match. The CDR3 DNA sequence: TGCGCCAGCACTGATATCAATAGCGGGAGAAGCTCGAACACCGGGGAGCTGTTTTTT. Protein sequence: CASTDINSGRSSNTGELFF. Full variable domain (missing parts from reference TRBV5-1 and TRBJ2-2): KAGVTQTPRYLIKTRGQQVTLSCSPISGHRSVSWYQQTPGQGLQFLFEYFSETQRNKGNFPGRFSGRQFSNSRSEMNVSTLELGDSALYLCASTDINSGRSSNTGELFFGEGSRLTVL.

V gene TRBV24-1 combines with J gene TRBJ1-2; D gene uncertain. V shed 4 bases and J shed 8 bases, with 13 bases lying between them. This CDR3 region has 13 residues. Germline V gene sequence: CDR1 KGHDR, CDR2 SFDVKD. CDR3 sequence: CATSDGPSRGYTF. CDR3 DNA sequence: TGTGCCACCAGTGACGGTCCTTCCAGGGGCTACACCTTC.

CDR3 amino acids: CASSPSERAKNIQYF. The CDR3 DNA sequence: TGTGCCAGCAGTCCATCCGAGAGGGCCAAAAACATTCAGTACTTC. The chain uses TRBV27 and TRBJ2-4; D is uncertain. The CDR3 totals 15 residues. From germline, CDR1 is MNHEY and CDR2 SMNVEV (reference sequence). Trimming pared 5 bases from V and 1 base from J, leaving 12 bases between.

The V call is TRBV12-3 or TRBV12-4, the J call TRBJ2-7, with 9 bases identical to TRBD2. With 6 bases clipped from V and 6 bases from J, the junction kept 3 bases outside the gene matches. The CDR3 is 12 residues long. CDR3 nucleotide sequence: TGTGCCAGCAGAAAGACTAGCGGCGAGCAGTACTTC. Residues: CASRKTSGEQYF.